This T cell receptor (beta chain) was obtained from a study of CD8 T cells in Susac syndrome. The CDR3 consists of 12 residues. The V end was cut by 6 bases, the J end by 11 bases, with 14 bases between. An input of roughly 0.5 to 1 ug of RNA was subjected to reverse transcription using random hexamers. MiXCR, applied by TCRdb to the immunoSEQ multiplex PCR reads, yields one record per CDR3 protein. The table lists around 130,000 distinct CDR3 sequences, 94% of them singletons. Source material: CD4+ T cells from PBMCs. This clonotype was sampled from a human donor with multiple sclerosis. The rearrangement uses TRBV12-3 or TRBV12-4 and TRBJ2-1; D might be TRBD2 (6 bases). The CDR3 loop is CASSHDGTQQFF. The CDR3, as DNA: TGTGCCAGCAGCCACGACGGGACTCAGCAGTTCTTC.